This T cell receptor (beta chain) stems from a study of T cell changes during pregnancy in multiple sclerosis (dated by TCRdb to between 2018 and 2021). Regarding the study in general: The study looked at changes in the T cell repertoire across pregnancy in women with multiple sclerosis.

Remarks on this clone: No cognate antigen has been identified for it. No clone much larger than this one lies a single base away; base qualities are absent.

Preparation of the library involved the immunoSEQ multiplex PCR assay. In TCRdb, the immuneACCESS table is reduced to in-frame sequences with V and J assigned. These tables do not hold every clone; where another copy was compared, an unresolved V gene accounts for under half, and the others remain unexplained. This sample holds tens of thousands of clones; about 88% were observed only once. The ten largest clones add up to around 7.3% of the sample. Sequenced here: CD8+ T cells from peripheral blood mononuclear cells, sampled in the third trimester of pregnancy. This TCR was sampled from a female donor with multiple sclerosis, enrolled in a pregnancy study.

The nucleotides read TGTGCCAGTAGTATAGATCACGAGACCCAGACAGCCGTGGATGGAGCTTTCTTT. Translated, this is CASSIDHETQTAVDGAFF. The receptor chain draws on TRBV19 and TRBJ1-1; TRBD1 is perhaps the D gene, given 5 matching bases. The CDR3 numbers 18 residues from cysteine through phenylalanine. The DNA shown is the 54-base CDR3, in frame from base 1. A distance of 27 bases separates the germline ends of V and J, which lose 0 bases and 10 bases respectively. CDR1 LNHDA and CDR2 SQIVND were looked up in the germline V gene (reference sequence).